This T cell receptor (beta chain) was obtained from a study of shared clonotypes between healthy human individuals. In germline, CDR1 is MDHEN, CDR2 SYDVKM. Trimming shortened V by 5 bases and J by 1 base, and 9 bases separated the two germline ends. This CDR3 comprises 14 residues. Here immunoSEQ multiplex PCR was the method, and the copy in TCRdb shows in-frame clones only, minus some. The data contain 2 million to 3 million clones, roughly 93% of them seen just once; the ten biggest clones take up around 0.37%. This TCR was sampled from a man between 18 and 35 years old in good health. Some clones in this sample may be carry-over from other donors' samples. Sequencing was performed on naive CD4+ T cells from PBMCs. Sample subset: CD45RA+ positively selected. The chain links TRBV28 to TRBJ1-3; no definite D call. CDR3 sequence reads: CASSTRYSGNTIYF. The CDR3 DNA reads TGTGCCAGCAGTACCAGGTATTCTGGAAACACCATATATTTT.